The T cell receptor beta chain described here comes from a study of T cell changes during pregnancy in multiple sclerosis. Sequencing used immunoSEQ multiplex PCR; TCRdb keeps in-frame clones, though not all of them. The sample lists roughly 110,000 clones, 92% seen once, with less than 0.9% in the top ten. Trimming cost V 5 bases and J 7 bases; bases outside gene matches: 8. This CDR3 contains 13 residues. CDR1 is GTSNPN and CDR2 is SVGIG in the germline V gene (reference sequence). The genes are TRBV30 and TRBJ2-7; TRBD1 agrees at 10 bases. The sample here was peripheral blood, taken in the third trimester of pregnancy. This sequence was found in a female donor in good health, enrolled as a control in a pregnancy study. This CDR3 reads CAWVGQGVGEQYF. CDR3 in DNA: TGTGCCTGGGTAGGACAGGGGGTAGGGGAGCAGTACTTC.